This T cell receptor (beta chain) was documented in a study of CD8+CD57+ T cells in acquired aplastic anemia. Study results and caveats: Comparison of patients with controls identified 25 to 30 shared CD8+ CDR3 sequences.

About this clonotype: The antigen is undetermined.

The CDR3 runs 15 residues. J was trimmed by 1 base and V by 3 bases; bases with no gene match: 5. Germline V lookup: CDR1 SGHDT, CDR2 YYEEEE. Genomic DNA acted as the template from which TCR beta VDJ combination and CDR3 sequence profiling were carried out. From the reads, TCRdb called clonotypes with MiXCR, one entry per CDR3 protein. The table lists a few hundred thousand distinct CDR3 sequences, just under 70% of them singletons. The sample comprised sorted CD4+, CD8+, or CD8+CD57+ T cells (not recorded which) from PBMCs. The V and J genes are TRBV5-6 and TRBJ1-2; 8 nucleotides match TRBD1. This sequence originates from a human donor in good health, serving as a control. The CDR3 DNA reads as TGTGCCAGCAGCTCCAATGGACAGGGTAACTATGGCTACACCTTC. This translates into CASSSNGQGNYGYTF.